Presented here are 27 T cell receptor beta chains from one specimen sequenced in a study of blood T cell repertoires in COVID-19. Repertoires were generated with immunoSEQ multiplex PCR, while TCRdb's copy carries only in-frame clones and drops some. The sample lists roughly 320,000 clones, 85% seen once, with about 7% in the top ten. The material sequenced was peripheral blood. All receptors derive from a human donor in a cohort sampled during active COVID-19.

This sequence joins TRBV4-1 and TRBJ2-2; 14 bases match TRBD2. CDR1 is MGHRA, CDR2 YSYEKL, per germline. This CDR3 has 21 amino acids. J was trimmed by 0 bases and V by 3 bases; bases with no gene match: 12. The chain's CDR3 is CASSQFLSGLAGGPNTGELFF. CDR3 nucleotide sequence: TGCGCCAGCAGCCAGTTTTTGTCCGGACTAGCGGGGGGTCCGAACACCGGGGAGCTGTTTTTT.

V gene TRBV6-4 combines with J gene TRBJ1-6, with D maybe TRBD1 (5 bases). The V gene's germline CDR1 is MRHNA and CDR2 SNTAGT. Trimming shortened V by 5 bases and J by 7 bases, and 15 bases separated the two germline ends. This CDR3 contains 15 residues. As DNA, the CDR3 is TGTGCCAGCAGTTTGGACATGGGTGGGAATTCACCCCTCCACTTT. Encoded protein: CASSLDMGGNSPLHF.

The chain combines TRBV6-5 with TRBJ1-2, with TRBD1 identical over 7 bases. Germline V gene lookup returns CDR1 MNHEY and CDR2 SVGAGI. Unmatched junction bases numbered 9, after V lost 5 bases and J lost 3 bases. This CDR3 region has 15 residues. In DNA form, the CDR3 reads TGTGCCAGCAGTCCAAGACAGGGCTTCGACTATGGCTACACCTTC. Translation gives CASSPRQGFDYGYTF.

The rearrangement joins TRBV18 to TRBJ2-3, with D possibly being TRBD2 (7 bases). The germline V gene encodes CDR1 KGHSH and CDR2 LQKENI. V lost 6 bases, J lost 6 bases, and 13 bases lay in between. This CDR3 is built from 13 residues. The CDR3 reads CASSSGGRDTQYF. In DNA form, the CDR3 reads TGTGCCAGCTCCTCGGGGGGCCGGGATACGCAGTATTTT.

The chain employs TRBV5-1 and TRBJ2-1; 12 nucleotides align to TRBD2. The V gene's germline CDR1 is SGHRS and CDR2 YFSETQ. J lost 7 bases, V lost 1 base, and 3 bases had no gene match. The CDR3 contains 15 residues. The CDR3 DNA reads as TGCGCCAGCAGCTTGACTAGCGGGGGGCCGAATGAGCAGTTCTTC. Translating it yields CASSLTSGGPNEQFF.

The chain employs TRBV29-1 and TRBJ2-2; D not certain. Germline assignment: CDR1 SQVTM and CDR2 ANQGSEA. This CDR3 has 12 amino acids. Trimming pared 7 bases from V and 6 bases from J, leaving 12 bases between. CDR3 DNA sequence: TGCAGCGGTACATATGGTCCCGGGGAGCTGTTTTTT. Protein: CSGTYGPGELFF.

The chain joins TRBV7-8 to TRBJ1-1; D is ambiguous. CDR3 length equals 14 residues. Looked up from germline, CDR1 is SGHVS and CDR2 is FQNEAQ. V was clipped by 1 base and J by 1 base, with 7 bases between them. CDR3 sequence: CASSLVRRNTEAFF. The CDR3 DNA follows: TGTGCCAGCAGCTTAGTAAGGAGGAACACTGAAGCTTTCTTT.

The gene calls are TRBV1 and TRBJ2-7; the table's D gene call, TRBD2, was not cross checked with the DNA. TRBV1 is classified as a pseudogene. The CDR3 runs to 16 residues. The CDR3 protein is CTSSQLGLSSSYEQYF. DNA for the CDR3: TGCACCAGCAGCCAACTCGGACTATCCTCCTCCTACGAGCAGTACTTC.

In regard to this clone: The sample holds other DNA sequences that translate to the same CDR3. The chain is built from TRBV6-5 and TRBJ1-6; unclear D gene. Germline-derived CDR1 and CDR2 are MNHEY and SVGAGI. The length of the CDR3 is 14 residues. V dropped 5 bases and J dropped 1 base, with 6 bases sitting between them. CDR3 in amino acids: CASSRGSYNSPLHF. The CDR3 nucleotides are TGTGCCAGCAGTAGAGGGTCCTATAATTCACCCCTCCACTTT.

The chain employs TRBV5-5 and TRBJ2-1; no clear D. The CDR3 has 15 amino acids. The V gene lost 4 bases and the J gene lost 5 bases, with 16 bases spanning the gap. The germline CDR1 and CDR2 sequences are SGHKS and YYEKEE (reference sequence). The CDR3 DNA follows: TGTGCCAGCAGCCAAACCATTGGGCAACACAATGAGCAGTTCTTC. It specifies CASSQTIGQHNEQFF. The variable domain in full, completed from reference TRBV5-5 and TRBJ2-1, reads DAGVTQSPTHLIKTRGQQVTLRCSPISGHKSVSWYQQVLGQGPQFIFQYYEKEERGRGNFPDRFSARQFPNYSSELNVNALLLGDSALYLCASSQTIGQHNEQFFGPGTRLTVL.

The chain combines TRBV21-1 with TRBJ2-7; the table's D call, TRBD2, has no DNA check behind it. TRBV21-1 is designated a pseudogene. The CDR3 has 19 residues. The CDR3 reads CASSGVHGLAGRISYEQYF. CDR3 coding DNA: TGTGCCAGCAGCGGGGTTCATGGACTAGCGGGGAGAATCTCCTACGAGCAGTACTTC.

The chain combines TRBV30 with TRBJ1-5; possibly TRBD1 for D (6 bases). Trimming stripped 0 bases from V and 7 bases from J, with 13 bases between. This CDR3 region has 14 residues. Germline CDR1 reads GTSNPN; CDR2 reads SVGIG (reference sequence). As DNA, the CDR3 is TGTGCCTGGAGTGTTGGGCAGGGGTGGCAGCCCCAGCATTTT. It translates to CAWSVGQGWQPQHF.

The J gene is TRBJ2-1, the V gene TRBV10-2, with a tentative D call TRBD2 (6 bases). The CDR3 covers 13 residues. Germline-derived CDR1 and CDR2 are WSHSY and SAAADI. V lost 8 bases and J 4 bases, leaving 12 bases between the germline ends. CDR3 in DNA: TGCGCCAGCGGCCGGGACTCTTACAATGAGCAGTTCTTC. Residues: CASGRDSYNEQFF.

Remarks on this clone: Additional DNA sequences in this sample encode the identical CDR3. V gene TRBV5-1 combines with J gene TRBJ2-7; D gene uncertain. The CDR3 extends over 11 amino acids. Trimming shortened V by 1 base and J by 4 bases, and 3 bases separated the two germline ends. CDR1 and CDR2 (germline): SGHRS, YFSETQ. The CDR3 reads CASSLYYEQYF. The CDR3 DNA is TGCGCCAGCAGCTTGTATTACGAGCAGTACTTC.

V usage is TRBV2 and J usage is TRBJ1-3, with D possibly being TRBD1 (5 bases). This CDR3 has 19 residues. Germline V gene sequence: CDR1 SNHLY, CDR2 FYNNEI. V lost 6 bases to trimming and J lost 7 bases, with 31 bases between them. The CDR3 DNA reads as TGTGCCAGCAGAAATCGGCGGGGTCGGGGGGTATCCCTTATGAACACCATATATTTT. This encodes CASRNRRGRGVSLMNTIYF.

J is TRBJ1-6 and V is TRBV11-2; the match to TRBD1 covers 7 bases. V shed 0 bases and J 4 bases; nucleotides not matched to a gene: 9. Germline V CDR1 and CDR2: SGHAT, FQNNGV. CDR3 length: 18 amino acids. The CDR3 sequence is CASSLEPQGISYNSPLHF. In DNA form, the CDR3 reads TGTGCCAGCAGCTTAGAGCCACAGGGGATATCATATAATTCACCCCTCCACTTT.

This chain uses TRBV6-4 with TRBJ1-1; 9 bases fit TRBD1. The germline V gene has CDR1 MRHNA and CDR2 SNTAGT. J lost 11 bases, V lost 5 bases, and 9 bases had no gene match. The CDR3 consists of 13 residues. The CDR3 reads CASSRTGEGMAFF. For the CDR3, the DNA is TGTGCCAGCAGTCGGACAGGGGAGGGGATGGCTTTCTTT.

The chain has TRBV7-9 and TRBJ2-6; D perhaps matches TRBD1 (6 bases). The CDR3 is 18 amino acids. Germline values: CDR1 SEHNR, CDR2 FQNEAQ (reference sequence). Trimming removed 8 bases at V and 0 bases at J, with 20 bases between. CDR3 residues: CASARPGAGGSGANVLTF. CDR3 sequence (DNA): TGTGCCAGCGCACGCCCAGGGGCGGGCGGCTCTGGGGCCAACGTCCTGACTTTC. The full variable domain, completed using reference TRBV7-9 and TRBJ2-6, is DTGVSQNPRHKITKRGQNVTFRCDPISEHNRLYWYRQTLGQGPEFLTYFQNEAQLEKSRLLSDRFSAERPKGSFSTLEIQRTEQGDSAMYLCASARPGAGGSGANVLTFGAGSRLTVL.

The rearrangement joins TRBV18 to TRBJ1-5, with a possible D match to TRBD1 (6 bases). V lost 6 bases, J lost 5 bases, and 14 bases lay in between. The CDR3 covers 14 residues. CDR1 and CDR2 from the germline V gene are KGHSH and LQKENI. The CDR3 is CASSETGVDQPQHF. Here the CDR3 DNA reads TGTGCCAGCTCTGAGACAGGAGTTGATCAGCCCCAGCATTTT.

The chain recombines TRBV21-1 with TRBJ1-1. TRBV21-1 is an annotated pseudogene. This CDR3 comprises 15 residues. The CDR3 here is CASSKVKGGKTEAFF. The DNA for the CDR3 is TGTGCCAGCAGCAAAGTTAAAGGAGGCAAAACTGAAGCTTTCTTT.

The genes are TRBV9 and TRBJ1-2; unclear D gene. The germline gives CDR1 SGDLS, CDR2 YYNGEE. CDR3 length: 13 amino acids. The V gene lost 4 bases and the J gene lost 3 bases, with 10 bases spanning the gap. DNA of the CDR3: TGTGCCAGCAGCTCCCGAGGCGACTATGGCTACACCTTC. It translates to CASSSRGDYGYTF.

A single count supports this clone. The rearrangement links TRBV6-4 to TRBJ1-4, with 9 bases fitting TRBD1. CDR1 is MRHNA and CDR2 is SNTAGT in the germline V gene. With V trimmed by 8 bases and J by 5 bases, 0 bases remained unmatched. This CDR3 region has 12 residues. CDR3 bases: TGTGCCAGCGGGACAGGGAATGAAAAACTGTTTTTT. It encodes CASGTGNEKLFF.

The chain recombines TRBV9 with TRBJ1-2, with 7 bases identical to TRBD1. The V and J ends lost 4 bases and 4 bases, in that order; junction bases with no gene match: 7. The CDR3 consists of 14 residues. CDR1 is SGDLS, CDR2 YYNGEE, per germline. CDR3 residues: CASSSDRPTYGYTF. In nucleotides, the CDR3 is TGTGCCAGCAGCTCGGACAGGCCAACCTATGGCTACACCTTC.

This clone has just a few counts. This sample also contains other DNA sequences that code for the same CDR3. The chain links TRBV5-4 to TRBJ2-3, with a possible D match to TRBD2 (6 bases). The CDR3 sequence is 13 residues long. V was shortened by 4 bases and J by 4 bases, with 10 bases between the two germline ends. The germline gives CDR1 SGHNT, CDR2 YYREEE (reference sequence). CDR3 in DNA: TGTGCCAGCAGCCCCGGGGGTTCAGATACGCAGTATTTT. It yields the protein CASSPGGSDTQYF.

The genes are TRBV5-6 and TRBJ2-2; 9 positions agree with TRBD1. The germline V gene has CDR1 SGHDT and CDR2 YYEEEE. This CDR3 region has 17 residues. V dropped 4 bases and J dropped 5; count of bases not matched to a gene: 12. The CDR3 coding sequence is TGTGCCAGCAGCCTGTTACAGGGGGCGGTCGTAACCGGGGAGCTGTTTTTT. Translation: CASSLLQGAVVTGELFF.

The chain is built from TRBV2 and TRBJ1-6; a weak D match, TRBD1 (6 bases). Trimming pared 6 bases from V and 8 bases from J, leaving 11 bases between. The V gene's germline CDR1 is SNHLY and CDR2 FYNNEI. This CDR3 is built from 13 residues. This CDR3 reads CASRRGFDSPLHF. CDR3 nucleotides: TGTGCCAGCAGAAGGGGGTTTGATTCACCCCTCCACTTT.

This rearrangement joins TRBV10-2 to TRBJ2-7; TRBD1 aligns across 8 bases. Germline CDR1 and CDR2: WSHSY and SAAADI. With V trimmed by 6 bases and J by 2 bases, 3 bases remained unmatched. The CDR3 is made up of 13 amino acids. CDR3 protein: CASRGQVTYEQYF. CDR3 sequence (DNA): TGCGCCAGCAGGGGACAGGTTACCTACGAGCAGTACTTC.